This record looks at one T cell receptor beta chain sequence and its context. With the 5' RACE reads reprocessed, TCRdb shows one record per CDR3 protein and no DNA. This table lists 200,000 to 250,000 distinct CDR3 sequences. Germline V gene lookup returns CDR1 SGHTA and CDR2 FQGTGA. The CDR3 spans 16 residues. The source of the sample is a study of monozygotic twins with inflammatory bowel disease. The sample taken for sequencing was blood. The V gene is TRBV7-3, the J gene TRBJ2-1; the D gene TCRdb calls, TRBD2, cannot be checked with no DNA. The receptor was derived from a human donor with ulcerative colitis or Crohn's disease, or a healthy co-twin of an affected twin (not recorded which). CDR3 amino acids: CASSSPSGNLPNEQFF. The full variable domain, completed using reference TRBV7-3 and TRBJ2-1, is GAGVSQTPSNKVTEKGKYVELRCDPISGHTALYWYRQSLGQGPEFLIYFQGTGAADDSGLPNDRFFAVRPEGSVSTLKIQRTERGDSAVYLCASSSPSGNLPNEQFFGPGTRLTVL.